These 26 T cell receptor beta chains came from one sample sequenced in a study of blood T cell repertoires in COVID-19. Sequencing was performed with immunoSEQ multiplex PCR; in TCRdb, only in-frame clones are kept and a portion is missing. The table records about 130,000 clones, 60% to 80% of them present only once. The sequenced sample was peripheral blood. The source of these receptors is an elderly man with COVID-19, enrolled during active disease.

This clone was counted only a few times. The J gene is TRBJ2-7, the V gene TRBV6-5; 10 bases fit TRBD2. Trimming at V came to 0 bases and at J to 0 bases, leaving 2 bases not matched to a gene. The CDR3 extends over 16 amino acids. Germline V gives CDR1 MNHEY, CDR2 SVGAGI. As DNA, the CDR3 is TGTGCCAGCAGTTACTCCGGACTAGCGGACTCCTACGAGCAGTACTTC. Encoded protein: CASSYSGLADSYEQYF.

This clone is labeled medium-sized. The J gene is TRBJ1-1, the V gene TRBV5-6, with D perhaps matching TRBD1 (6 bases). V was pared by 5 bases and J by 1 base, with 9 bases between. The germline gives CDR1 SGHDT, CDR2 YYEEEE. The CDR3 covers 13 residues. Written as DNA, the CDR3 is TGTGCCAGCAGAGGGACACGGAACACTGAAGCTTTCTTT. This translates into CASRGTRNTEAFF.

The CDR3 DNA follows: TGTGCCTGGGACAGGGAGGGAGATTGGGTCGAGCAGTACTTC. This translates into CAWDREGDWVEQYF. J is TRBJ2-7 and V is TRBV2; 9 nucleotides line up with TRBD1. CDR3 length equals 14 residues. CDR1 is SNHLY, CDR2 FYNNEI, per germline. The ends lost 11 bases at V and 6 bases at J; junction bases unmatched: 14.

The chain has TRBV7-2 and TRBJ2-5; D gene ambiguous. The CDR3 runs 12 residues. CDR1 is SGHTA and CDR2 is FQGNSA in the germline V gene. The V gene lost 1 base and the J gene lost 5 bases, with 5 bases spanning the gap. The CDR3 is CASSLVFETQYF. Written as DNA, the CDR3 is TGTGCCAGCAGCTTAGTCTTCGAGACCCAGTACTTC.

The chain has TRBV6-1 and TRBJ1-6; weak D call: TRBD1 (6 bases). CDR1 MNHNS and CDR2 SASEGT come from the germline V gene. V was cut by 2 bases and J by 7 bases, with 9 bases left in between. This CDR3 is built from 14 residues. CDR3 nucleotides: TGTGCCAGCAGTGAACAGGGGCAGAATTCACCCCTCCACTTT. Protein product: CASSEQGQNSPLHF.

The chain couples TRBV18 to TRBJ1-1; D call uncertain. The ends were cut back, 3 bases at V and 5 bases at J, with 13 bases in the middle. The CDR3 is made up of 14 amino acids. Germline V gene sequence: CDR1 KGHSH, CDR2 LQKENI. The CDR3: CASSPNGGGTEAFF. The CDR3 coding sequence is TGTGCCAGCTCACCCAACGGCGGAGGAACTGAAGCTTTCTTT.

The chain links TRBV9 to TRBJ1-6; D may be TRBD1 (5 bases). This CDR3 contains 15 residues. Germline-derived CDR1 and CDR2 are SGDLS and YYNGEE. Deletions cut 0 bases from V and 7 bases from J, with 11 bases between. The CDR3 nucleotides are TGTGCCAGCAGCGTAGAGGCAGGGTACAATTCACCCCTCCACTTT. It translates to CASSVEAGYNSPLHF.

Regarding this clone: Germline and junction disagree at one end, which may indicate a read error. The chain uses TRBV7-7 and TRBJ2-2, with D possibly being TRBD2 (6 bases). This CDR3 contains 13 residues. CDR1 SSHAT and CDR2 FNYEAQ come from the germline V gene (reference sequence). CDR3 sequence reads: CASSRDFTGELFF. For the CDR3, the DNA is TGTGCTAGCAGCCGGGACTTTACTGGGGAGCTGTTTTTT.

This chain connects TRBV28 to TRBJ1-1, with TRBD1 identical over 10 bases. The CDR3 extends over 14 amino acids. CDR1 and CDR2 from the germline V gene are MDHEN and SYDVKM. J gave up 1 base and V 11 bases, and 7 bases lay outside the gene matches. The CDR3 DNA sequence: TGTGCCGGGGGGACAGGGGATAGGAACACTGAAGCTTTCTTT. Translating it yields CAGGTGDRNTEAFF.

The rearrangement uses TRBV3-1 (or the pseudogene TRBV3-2) and TRBJ2-3, with unresolved D. V was trimmed by 1 base and J by 4 bases, leaving 3 bases between them. The CDR3 loop spans 12 amino acids. From germline, CDR1 is LGHDT and CDR2 YNNKEL (reference sequence). For the CDR3, the DNA is TGTGCCAGCAGCCAAGGGCCAGATACGCAGTATTTT. Encoded protein: CASSQGPDTQYF.

This chain uses TRBV5-1 with TRBJ2-3; 12 bases align to TRBD2. The CDR3 runs to 19 residues. V was pared by 0 bases and J by 0 bases, with 8 bases of the junction left unmatched. Germline CDR1 SGHRS, CDR2 YFSETQ. CDR3 residues: CASSLVLAGGEISTDTQYF. The CDR3 region has the DNA TGCGCCAGCAGCTTGGTACTAGCGGGAGGAGAGATTAGCACAGATACGCAGTATTTT. Filled out from reference TRBV5-1 and TRBJ2-3, the complete variable domain reads KAGVTQTPRYLIKTRGQQVTLSCSPISGHRSVSWYQQTPGQGLQFLFEYFSETQRNKGNFPGRFSGRQFSNSRSEMNVSTLELGDSALYLCASSLVLAGGEISTDTQYFGPGTRLTVL.

The chain's CDR3 is CASSPNGLAGNEQFF. The CDR3 nucleotides read TGTGCCAGCTCACCAAATGGGCTAGCTGGGAATGAGCAGTTCTTC. The chain carries TRBV18 and TRBJ2-1; weak D call: TRBD2 (5 bases). CDR1 and CDR2 (germline): KGHSH, LQKENI. This CDR3 comprises 15 residues. Deletions cut 2 bases from V and 7 bases from J, with 15 bases between. Full variable domain (missing parts from reference TRBV18 and TRBJ2-1): NAGVMQNPRHLVRRRGQEARLRCSPMKGHSHVYWYRQLPEEGLKFMVYLQKENIIDESGMPKERFSAEFPKEGPSILRIQQVVRGDSAAYFCASSPNGLAGNEQFFGPGTRLTVL.

CDR3 sequence reads: CASSQRTSGAGEQFF. DNA for the CDR3: TGTGCCAGCAGTCAACGGACTAGCGGAGCTGGAGAGCAGTTCTTC. The rearrangement uses TRBV27 and TRBJ2-1; TRBD2 agrees at 10 bases. Per germline, CDR1 MNHEY and CDR2 SMNVEV (reference sequence). The CDR3 is 15 amino acids. Unmatched junction bases numbered 11, after V lost 5 bases and J lost 10 bases.

The V call is TRBV10-3, the J call TRBJ1-5; D is perhaps TRBD1 (6 bases). Trimming shortened V by 3 bases and J by 6 bases, and 15 bases separated the two germline ends. Germline V gives CDR1 ENHRY, CDR2 SYGVKD. CDR3 length: 15 amino acids. This CDR3 reads CAISEGGGYGQPQHF. The CDR3 DNA reads as TGTGCCATCAGTGAAGGGGGGGGTTACGGTCAGCCCCAGCATTTT.

This clone was counted a few times. This chain links TRBV9 with TRBJ2-3; TRBD2 might be the D (6 bases). CDR1 and CDR2 (germline): SGDLS, YYNGEE. This CDR3 is built from 13 residues. V lost 2 bases and J 7 bases, leaving 11 bases between the germline ends. The chain's CDR3 is CASSVRRENTQYF. The CDR3 DNA sequence: TGTGCCAGCAGCGTTCGACGGGAGAATACGCAGTATTTT.

The chain is built from TRBV15 and TRBJ2-1, with TRBD2 identical over 7 bases. J was trimmed by 7 bases and V by 4 bases; bases with no gene match: 7. The CDR3 is 14 residues long. Per the germline V gene, CDR1 is LNHNV and CDR2 is YYDKDF (reference sequence). The CDR3 region is CATSNVGGTNEQFF. The CDR3 nucleotides read TGTGCCACCAGCAACGTGGGGGGGACGAATGAGCAGTTCTTC.

This chain joins TRBV27 and TRBJ1-3, with 8 bases fitting TRBD1. The junction had 3 bases not matched to a gene; V was cut back by 5 bases and J by 0 bases. Germline loops: CDR1 MNHEY, CDR2 SMNVEV (reference sequence). The CDR3 covers 15 residues. The CDR3 DNA reads as TGTGCCAGCAGTATAACAGGGGGCTCTGGAAACACCATATATTTT. Its translation: CASSITGGSGNTIYF.

V usage is TRBV3-1 (or the pseudogene TRBV3-2) and J usage is TRBJ1-4; 8 bases are shared with TRBD1. Germline V gives CDR1 LGHDT, CDR2 YNNKEL (reference sequence). There are 15 residues in the CDR3. Unmatched junction bases numbered 3, after V lost 3 bases and J lost 3 bases. CDR3 sequence (DNA): TGTGCCAGCAGCCACCAGGACAGGGCTAATGAAAAACTGTTTTTT. This codes for CASSHQDRANEKLFF.

This rearrangement joins TRBV18 to TRBJ1-6, with a possible D match to TRBD1 (5 bases). V lost 5 bases and J lost 7, with 12 bases in between. Germline V CDR1 and CDR2: KGHSH, LQKENI. CDR3 size: 14 residues. The CDR3 protein is CASSAGPLNSPLHF. In DNA form, the CDR3 reads TGTGCCAGCTCAGCGGGGCCTCTCAATTCACCCCTCCACTTT.

This chain uses TRBV30 with TRBJ2-7, with 13 bases aligning to TRBD2. Per germline, CDR1 GTSNPN and CDR2 SVGIG (reference sequence). With V trimmed by 3 bases and J by 0 bases, 14 bases remained unmatched. This CDR3 is 19 amino acids long. The DNA of the CDR3 is TGTGCCTGGAGAGGTTCCGGGACTAGCGGGGCTGGAGGCTCCTACGAGCAGTACTTC. Protein product: CAWRGSGTSGAGGSYEQYF. Using reference TRBV30 and TRBJ2-7 for the parts outside the CDR3, the full variable domain is SQTIHQWPATLVQPVGSPLSLECTVEGTSNPNLYWYRQAAGRGLQLLFYSVGIGQISSEVPQNLSASRPQDRQFILSSKKLLLSDSGFYLCAWRGSGTSGAGGSYEQYFGPGTRLTVT.

This chain connects TRBV3-1 (or the pseudogene TRBV3-2) to TRBJ1-1; D might be TRBD1 (6 bases). Germline-derived CDR1 and CDR2 are LGHDT and YNNKEL (reference sequence). The CDR3 sequence is 14 residues long. The V end was cut by 3 bases, the J end by 9 bases, with 17 bases between. The CDR3 DNA reads as TGTGCCAGCAGCCAGTTAGTCGGTGGACAGCAAGCTTTCTTT. It translates to CASSQLVGGQQAFF.

This chain connects TRBV25-1 to TRBJ1-2, with 8 bases lining up with TRBD1. The CDR3 consists of 14 residues. The germline V gene has CDR1 MGHDK and CDR2 SYGVNS. Unmatched junction bases numbered 9, after V lost 4 bases and J lost 8 bases. CDR3 sequence reads: CASSGLTGAAGYTF. In DNA, the CDR3 is TGTGCCAGCAGTGGCCTGACAGGGGCGGCGGGCTACACCTTC.

This chain connects TRBV7-9 to TRBJ2-2; weak D call: TRBD2 (5 bases). Germline values: CDR1 SEHNR, CDR2 FQNEAQ (reference sequence). V dropped 2 bases and J dropped 6 bases, with 13 bases sitting between them. The CDR3 sequence is 15 residues long. The CDR3 here is CASSLLGKVAGELFF. The CDR3 DNA follows: TGTGCCAGCAGCTTACTCGGGAAGGTGGCCGGGGAGCTGTTTTTT.

The CDR3 DNA follows: TGTGCCAGCAGTGGAAGGTTAGGGACTAGCGGGAAAGTGTCCTACAATGAGCAGTTCTTC. Protein sequence: CASSGRLGTSGKVSYNEQFF. V gene TRBV28 combines with J gene TRBJ2-1, with 13 bases lining up with TRBD2. CDR3 length: 20 residues. V shed 5 bases and J 1 base; nucleotides not matched to a gene: 14. The germline CDR1 and CDR2 sequences are MDHEN and SYDVKM.

The CDR3 sequence: CASSLILGGGPFYEQYF. As DNA, the CDR3 is TGTGCCAGCAGTTTAATTCTGGGAGGAGGGCCCTTCTACGAGCAGTACTTC. The gene calls are TRBV27 and TRBJ2-7; possibly TRBD2 for D (6 bases). Germline V gene data show CDR1 as MNHEY and CDR2 as SMNVEV (reference sequence). Deletions cut 2 bases from V and 3 bases from J, with 20 bases between. This CDR3 contains 17 residues.

This clone was seen a handful of times. The sample contains more than one DNA sequence encoding this CDR3. The V call is TRBV28, the J call TRBJ2-7; perhaps TRBD1 as D (6 bases). Germline V lookup: CDR1 MDHEN, CDR2 SYDVKM. V gave up 1 base and J gave up 3 bases, with 10 bases separating them. This CDR3 is built from 14 residues. CDR3 sequence reads: CASSLLAGVYEQYF. The CDR3 region has the DNA TGTGCCAGCAGTTTATTAGCAGGGGTCTACGAGCAGTACTTC.